This T cell receptor beta chain emerged from a study of human T cells and chemical hapten exposure. After removal of 5 bases from V and 0 bases from J, the junction contained 20 bases not matched to a gene. Germline V gene data show CDR1 as SGHTA and CDR2 as FQGNSA. The CDR3 covers 21 residues. As to time point: pre-sensitization, week 0. The sample's treatment: therapeutic diphenylcyclopropenone sensitization with weekly scalp DPC. TCRdb passed the RACE reads through MiXCR, listing each CDR3 protein once. This table holds 190,000 or so distinct CDR3 sequences, approximately 31% found once. This clonotype was counted a few times.

The clonotype comes from a woman aged 25 to 39 with alopecia areata. Some clones in this sample may be carry-over from other donors' samples. V and J are TRBV7-2 and TRBJ1-2, with 11 bases lining up with TRBD1. The material sequenced was whole blood, taken in connection with sensitization to the hapten diphenylcyclopropenone (DPC). CDR3 nucleotides: TGTGCCAGCAGCCCCAAGTGGTGGAACCGGGACAGGGGGGGACCTAACTATGGCTACACCTTC. Translating it yields CASSPKWWNRDRGGPNYGYTF.